These T cell receptor beta chains were read from a single sample in a study of T cells in Graves' hyperthyroidism and ophthalmopathy. One entry per CDR3 protein results from TCRdb running MiXCR on the multiplex PCR reads. Of around 500,000 distinct CDR3 sequences listed, approximately 14% are singletons. Sequencing was performed on blood. The receptors were gathered from a woman between 18 and 29 years old with Graves' hyperthyroidism. The CDR3 runs from the conserved cysteine through the conserved F or W. D genes are given only for firm matches. Some rows mark clone size as missing; the rest say once, few, many or name a class of expanded clone.

TRBV14	TRBD2	TRBJ2-1	NA	TGTGCCAGCAGCCAAGAGGGGGCTAGCGGGAAGAATGAGCAGTTCTTC	CASSQEGASGKNEQFF
TRBV7-3	TRBD1	TRBJ1-1	many	TGTGCCAGCAGCTTATCGGACAGGGGGAACACTGAAGCTTTCTTT	CASSLSDRGNTEAFF
TRBV6-1	NA	TRBJ1-1	many	TGTGCCAGCAGTGAACGAGGTCTGGGCCTGAACACTGAAGCTTTCTTT	CASSERGLGLNTEAFF
TRBV12-3/TRBV12-4	NA	TRBJ2-1	many	TGTGCCAGCAGCATTAGCGCAAGCTCCTACAATGAGCAGTTCTTC	CASSISASSYNEQFF
TRBV19	NA	TRBJ1-3	many	TGTGCCAGTAGTATAGGAGGGTCCAACTCTGGAAACACCATATATTTT	CASSIGGSNSGNTIYF
TRBV7-3	NA	TRBJ1-1	NA	TGTGCCAGCAGCTCTGGGGGGGCGAAAAACACTGAAGCTTTCTTT	CASSSGGAKNTEAFF
TRBV19	NA	TRBJ1-1	few	TGTGCCAGTAGTATCCGCGGCCCTGAAGCTTTCTTT	CASSIRGPEAFF
TRBV12-3/TRBV12-4	TRBD1	TRBJ1-4	many	TGTGCCAGCAGTCGCCGCCCGGACAGGGGGGTTGAAAAACTGTTTTTT	CASSRRPDRGVEKLFF
TRBV28	NA	TRBJ2-6	few	TGTGCCAGCAGCCCCCTTTTGGGGGGAGGCTCTTGGGCCAACGTCCTGACTTTC	CASSPLLGGGSWANVLTF
TRBV9	TRBD2	TRBJ2-5	many	TGTGCCAGCAGCGAAACCCCCTCGGGGGGGGAGACCCAGTACTTC	CASSETPSGGETQYF
TRBV2	NA	TRBJ2-1	many	TGTGCCAGCAGTGATGATGGAGTAGGGTACAATGAGCAGTTCTTC	CASSDDGVGYNEQFF
TRBV5-1	NA	TRBJ1-4	many	TGCGCCAGCAGCTTGGGGGGCTGGAATGAAAAACTGTTTTTT	CASSLGGWNEKLFF
TRBV19	NA	TRBJ1-1	few	TGTGCGGATACCGCGCAAGAAGCTTTCTTT	CADTAQEAFF
TRBV7-3	TRBD1	TRBJ1-1	NA	TGTGCCAGCAGCCTGAGACAGGGTGGGGCTGAAGCTTTCTTT	CASSLRQGGAEAFF
TRBV28	NA	TRBJ1-4	many	TGTGCCAGCAGTTTGTTCTCACTCCGGTCGGGCGAAAAACTGTTTTTT	CASSLFSLRSGEKLFF
TRBV11-2	NA	TRBJ2-5	many	TGTGCCAGCAGCTTAGGGGGGCCGGAGACCCAGTACTTC	CASSLGGPETQYF